Listed below are T cell receptor beta chains from one sample, sequenced in a study of T cell changes during pregnancy in multiple sclerosis. TCRdb keeps only in-frame clones here, not all; method: immunoSEQ multiplex PCR. The table shows about 100,000 clones, with roughly 92% occurring only once. Sequencing used peripheral blood, obtained after pregnancy. Receptors were obtained from a female donor with multiple sclerosis, enrolled in a pregnancy study. The CDR3 runs from the conserved cysteine through the conserved F or W. Each record gives: D gene, V gene, J gene, clone size, CDR3 DNA, CDR3 protein. The D gene is left open where the match is weak. Not all rows give a size; the values are once, few, many and, for expanded clones, a class.

TRBD2	TRBV19	TRBJ2-7	-	TGTGCCAGTAGGAAGACTAGCGGGAGAAACTACGAGCAGTACTTC	CASRKTSGRNYEQYF
TRBD1	TRBV30	TRBJ2-7	-	TGTGCCTGGAGTCCGGGACAGGGGTACGAGCAGTACTTC	CAWSPGQGYEQYF
-	TRBV6-1	TRBJ1-1	-	TGTGCCAGTCGACAGAAACTGAACACTGAAGCTTTCTTT	CASRQKLNTEAFF
-	TRBV27	TRBJ2-3	-	TGTGCCAGCAGTCGTCAGGGGAATAGAGATACGCAGTATTTT	CASSRQGNRDTQYF
-	TRBV5-1	TRBJ2-7	-	TGCGCCAGCAGCCGCCAACAGGGAAGAGAACAGTACTTC	CASSRQQGREQYF
TRBD2	TRBV7-8	TRBJ2-1	-	TGTGCCAGCAGCCTTGGACTAGGCCGCTCCTACAATGAGCAGTTCTTC	CASSLGLGRSYNEQFF
-	TRBV30	TRBJ1-5	-	TGTGCCTGGAGTGTAGGGTCGGTGGGAGTCCAGCCCCAGCATTTT	CAWSVGSVGVQPQHF
TRBD2	TRBV10-2	TRBJ2-3	-	TGCGCCAGCATCCGGCTAGCGGGGACCACAGATACGCAGTATTTT	CASIRLAGTTDTQYF
TRBD2	TRBV28	TRBJ2-4	once	TGTGCCAGCAGTTTAGGCAGGGGGAGCGGGAGGGCCAAAAACATTCAGTACTTC	CASSLGRGSGRAKNIQYF
-	TRBV13	TRBJ1-1	-	TGTGCCAGCAGCTTAGGCATGGGGCCCGAAGCTTTCTTT	CASSLGMGPEAFF
-	TRBV5-1	TRBJ1-1	once	TGCGCCAGCAGTTATTCAGTGAACACTGAAGCTTTCTTT	CASSYSVNTEAFF
-	TRBV7-9	TRBJ2-2	once	TGTGCCAGCAGCTTAAAGGAACTATTAAACACCGGGGAGCTGTTTTTT	CASSLKELLNTGELFF
-	TRBV7-9	TRBJ2-1	once	TGTGCCAGCAGCTTTAGGGGATTTAAGGGGGACACCTATTACAATGAGCAGTTCTTC	CASSFRGFKGDTYYNEQFF
TRBD1	TRBV7-9	TRBJ1-5	few	TGTGCCAGCAGCTATACAGGGGATGGCAATCAGCCCCAGCATTTT	CASSYTGDGNQPQHF
-	TRBV7-9	TRBJ1-1	-	TGTGCCAGCAGCTTACCCTCCCGAGCTTTCTTT	CASSLPSRAFF
-	TRBV9	TRBJ1-5	-	TGTGCCAGCAGCGCCGGGGCGGGGTCAAATCAGCCCCAGCATTTT	CASSAGAGSNQPQHF
-	TRBV5-4	TRBJ1-1	-	TGTGCCAGCAGCTTTATCGGGGGAGGCACTGAAGCTTTCTTT	CASSFIGGGTEAFF
-	TRBV2	TRBJ2-7	-	TGTGCCAGCAGAACGACAGAACAGCGCTACGAGCAGTACTTC	CASRTTEQRYEQYF
-	TRBV13	TRBJ1-1	-	TGTGCCAGCAGCTTACTTTCAGTGAACACTGAAGCTTTCTTT	CASSLLSVNTEAFF
TRBD1	TRBV2	TRBJ2-1	-	TGTGCCAGCAGTTGGGACAGGGAATACAATGAGCAGTTCTTC	CASSWDREYNEQFF
TRBD2	TRBV7-6	TRBJ2-3	-	TGTGCCAGCAGCTCGGCGGGGGGGGCCGTCCCCACAGATACGCAGTATTTT	CASSSAGGAVPTDTQYF
TRBD2	TRBV19	TRBJ2-1	-	TGTGCCAGTACCCCCCTTGGACTAGAGGTCGGTGAGCAGTTCTTC	CASTPLGLEVGEQFF
-	TRBV7-3	TRBJ2-7	-	TGTGCCAGCAGCTTAATCGGCGGGAACTACGAGCAGTACTTC	CASSLIGGNYEQYF
TRBD2	TRBV7-9	TRBJ2-1	-	TGTGCCAGCAGCTCCCCGCTAGCGGGAGGGCCCTACAATGAGCAGTTCTTC	CASSSPLAGGPYNEQFF
TRBD2	TRBV7-9	TRBJ2-2	-	TGTGCCAGCAGCTCCCAGCGGGAGTTCACCGGGGAGCTGTTTTTT	CASSSQREFTGELFF
TRBD1	TRBV10-2	TRBJ1-1	few	TGCGCCACTTTCGACAGGGTTTCAGCTTTCTTT	CATFDRVSAFF
-	TRBV5-1	TRBJ2-2	-	TGCGCCAGCAGCTTTTACGGGAACACCGGGGAGCTGTTTTTT	CASSFYGNTGELFF
-	TRBV6-6	TRBJ1-1	-	TGTGCCAGCAGGACAGATGTCACTGAAGCTTTCTTT	CASRTDVTEAFF
-	TRBV6-5	TRBJ1-4	-	TGTGCCAGCAGTTACTCCGGGGTCATTCGAGGAAAACTGTTTTTT	CASSYSGVIRGKLFF
-	TRBV7-9	TRBJ1-5	-	TGTGCCAGCGGGCAGAACAATCAGCCCCAGCATTTT	CASGQNNQPQHF
TRBD1	TRBV6-9	TRBJ2-5	-	TGTGCCAGCCACCCGGACAGGGGGCTTATTCTACAAGAGACCCAGTACTTC	CASHPDRGLILQETQYF
TRBD2	TRBV5-6	TRBJ2-7	once	TGTGCCAGCTCGGGACTAGCGGGTCTCGACGAGCAGTACTTC	CASSGLAGLDEQYF
-	TRBV4-2	TRBJ2-7	once	TGTGCCAGCAGCCCCCGTTCGGGAGCCGAGCAGTACTTC	CASSPRSGAEQYF
-	TRBV7-9	TRBJ1-2	once	TGTGCCAGCAGCTTAGCCGCCTCCTTGGGGGGAGGCTACACCTTC	CASSLAASLGGGYTF
TRBD2	TRBV6-5	TRBJ2-5	-	TGTGCCAGCAGTTACGGGCTAGCGGGAGTCCTGGAGACCCAGTACTTC	CASSYGLAGVLETQYF
-	TRBV27	TRBJ1-1	-	TGTGCCAGCAGTTCCCCCCCCGTCACTGAAGCTTTCTTT	CASSSPPVTEAFF
TRBD2	TRBV6-6	TRBJ2-5	-	TGTGCCAGCAGTTACGTTCTAGCGGGAGTGGAGACCCAGTACTTC	CASSYVLAGVETQYF
TRBD2	TRBV5-1	TRBJ2-1	-	TGCGCCAGCAGCCCATTGACTAGCGGGTTCAATGAGCAGTTCTTC	CASSPLTSGFNEQFF
-	TRBV7-9	TRBJ2-7	few	TGTGCCAGCAGCCATACAAGCTACGAGCAGTACTTC	CASSHTSYEQYF